This TCR beta chain was sequenced for a study of PD-1 blockade in classical Hodgkin lymphoma (dated by TCRdb to the early 2020s). Some background on the complete study: The study used TCR beta sequencing and CyTOF to define a peripheral blood immune signature of response to PD-1 blockade in classical Hodgkin lymphoma. Overall results and qualifications from the work: The study was restricted to a single clinical trial cohort, and the causes of repertoire differences, possibly disease activity or prior therapy, were left undefined. Baseline TCR diversity was reported to be lower in newly diagnosed patients than in healthy donors and to be lower still in relapsed/refractory patients.

Reading the label with the study, this specimen's time point is: newly diagnosed, previously untreated cHL patient sample. As a comparison group for the relapsed/refractory trial patients, PBMCs from patients with newly diagnosed, previously untreated classical Hodgkin lymphoma were sequenced. After peripheral blood was drawn into 8 mL Vacutainer Cell Preparation Tubes, PBMCs were isolated by centrifugation and then cryopreserved. V and J are truncated by 7 bases and 1 base respectively, leaving an intervening sequence of 11 bases. From a lookup of the germline V gene (reference sequence), CDR1 and CDR2 are LNHDA and SQIVND. Taken from cysteine to phenylalanine, the CDR3 has 14 residues. Of the read, only the CDR3 DNA is kept; its 42 bases are in frame from base 1. This clone has more than one count but fewer than ten. The specificity of this receptor is unknown. Nothing much larger sits one base from this clone, and base qualities are not available.

The Qiagen DNeasy kit was used to extract genomic DNA from unsorted PBMCs and from the negatively selected CD4+ and CD8+ fractions. TCR beta CDR3 regions were subjected to amplification by immunoSEQ multiplex PCR with primers that anneal to V and J segments. A synthetic immune receptor repertoire was used to minimize amplification bias, and remaining bias was computationally removed after sequencing. The authors processed their data as follows. Repertoire diversity was quantified as the Shannon entropy index using custom Python scripts. Unsorted, CD4+ and CD8+ repertoires were examined separately, except in combined analyses, for which CD4+ and CD8+ sequences were merged in silico. The table was pulled from immuneACCESS by TCRdb, which kept in-frame rearrangements only. Such tables lose some clones; where checked, under half of the loss comes from unresolved V genes, and the rest has no known cause. V and J calls plus clone size are reproduced from that table; the DNA served to infer D and trimming. In all, the sample holds more than 15,000 clones, and roughly 90% of those were seen once. The ten largest clones represent roughly 3.9% of the sample.

Sequencing was carried out using peripheral blood mononuclear cells (PBMCs). The receptor was isolated from a human donor with classical Hodgkin lymphoma. This chain joins TRBV19 to TRBJ1-5, and TRBD1 may be the D gene, going by 5 matching bases. The nucleotides are TGTGCCAGTACCCACGGGGGGAGCAATCAGCCCCAGCATTTT. The encoded protein is CASTHGGSNQPQHF.